The rows below give T cell receptor beta chains drawn from one sample of a study of identifying expanded T cells in peripheral blood. The table came from immunoSEQ multiplex PCR; TCRdb's copy has only in-frame clones and leaves some out. This sample has some 97,000 clones, with approximately 88% found just once. Sequencing was carried out using blood. All receptors come from a person aged 18 to 75 in good health. Each CDR3 is given with its conserved first and last residue. The order of the fields is V gene, clone size, D gene, J gene, CDR3 protein, CDR3 DNA. A D gene is named only where the DNA matches it firmly. Clone size, where shown, is once, few, many, or a class for clones that have expanded.

>TRBV20-1|.|.|TRBJ1-1
CSARGARAFF
TGCAGTGCAAGGGGGGCCAGAGCTTTCTTT
>TRBV6-6|.|.|TRBJ1-1
CAGSNKIYTEAFF
TGTGCCGGCAGTAATAAAATATACACTGAAGCTTTCTTT
>TRBV19|.|.|TRBJ2-1
CASSPGGETEQFF
TGTGCCAGTAGTCCAGGGGGGGAGACTGAGCAGTTCTTC
>TRBV10-3|few|.|TRBJ1-3
CAISELAPSSGNTIYF
TGTGCCATCAGTGAGTTGGCACCATCCTCTGGAAACACCATATATTTT
>TRBV30|.|.|TRBJ1-3
CARGDKSSGNTIYF
TGTGCCCGAGGGGATAAAAGCTCTGGAAACACCATATATTTT
>TRBV4-2|.|TRBD1|TRBJ1-1
CASSQDGGAGGVWAFF
TGTGCCAGCAGCCAAGATGGTGGGGCAGGGGGCGTTTGGGCTTTCTTT
>TRBV7-2|.|TRBD1|TRBJ2-5
CASSRTGGSQTQYF
TGTGCCAGCAGCCGAACAGGGGGGTCTCAGACCCAGTACTTC
>TRBV19|.|TRBD2|TRBJ2-3
CASIDGGDGTDTQYF
TGTGCCAGTATCGACGGGGGGGACGGCACAGATACGCAGTATTTT
>TRBV5-1|.|TRBD1|TRBJ1-2
CASSLDRQGRGYTF
TGCGCCAGCAGCTTGGACAGACAGGGTCGGGGCTACACCTTC
>TRBV7-9|.|.|TRBJ2-7
CASSLSGRPYEQYF
TGTGCCAGCAGCTTATCGGGCAGGCCCTACGAGCAGTACTTC
>TRBV5-1|.|.|TRBJ2-3
CASSLRAVTDTQYF
TGCGCCAGCAGCTTGCGCGCGGTGACAGATACGCAGTATTTT